The TCR beta chain under discussion was sequenced for a study of blood T cell repertoires in COVID-19. The repertoire was sequenced with immunoSEQ multiplex PCR; TCRdb's copy has only in-frame clones and lacks some. The table has roughly 150,000 clones, almost 85% seen once; the top ten hold about 15%. Specimen: peripheral blood. This receptor was obtained from a human donor with acute or convalescent COVID-19. The donor label of this sample is uncertain.

CDR3 nucleotides: TGTGCCAGCAGCTCACCGGGACTAGCGTCGGCAGATACGCAGTATTTT. Its protein is CASSSPGLASADTQYF. The chain combines TRBV7-9 with TRBJ2-3, with 10 bases fitting TRBD2. This CDR3 has 16 amino acids. Germline assignment: CDR1 SEHNR and CDR2 FQNEAQ (reference sequence). V was clipped by 4 bases and J by 4 bases; unmatched bases: 8.